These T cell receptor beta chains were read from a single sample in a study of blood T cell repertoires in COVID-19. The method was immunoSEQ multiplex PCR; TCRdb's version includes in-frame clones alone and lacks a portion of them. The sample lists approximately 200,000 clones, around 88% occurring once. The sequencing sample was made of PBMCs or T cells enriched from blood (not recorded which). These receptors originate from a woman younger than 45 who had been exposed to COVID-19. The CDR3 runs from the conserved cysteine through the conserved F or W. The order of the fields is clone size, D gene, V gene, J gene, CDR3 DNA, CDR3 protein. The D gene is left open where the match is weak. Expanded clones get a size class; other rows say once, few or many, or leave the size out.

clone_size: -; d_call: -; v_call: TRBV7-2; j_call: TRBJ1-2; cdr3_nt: TGTGCCAGCAGCCATGGTCGGGGGAATTCCGGGGGCTACACCTTC; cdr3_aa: CASSHGRGNSGGYTF
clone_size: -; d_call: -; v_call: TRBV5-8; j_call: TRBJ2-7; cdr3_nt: TGTGCCAGCAGCTTGAGTGCGTACGAGCAGTACTTC; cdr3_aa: CASSLSAYEQYF
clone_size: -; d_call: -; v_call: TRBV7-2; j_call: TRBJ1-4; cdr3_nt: TGTGCCAGCAGCTTCAACGGGGCTAATGAAAAACTGTTTTTT; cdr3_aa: CASSFNGANEKLFF
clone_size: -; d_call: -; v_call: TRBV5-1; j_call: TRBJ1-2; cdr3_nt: TGCGCCAGCAGCGTGGGACATACGGTAGGGGCAGGGGGCTACACCTTC; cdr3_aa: CASSVGHTVGAGGYTF
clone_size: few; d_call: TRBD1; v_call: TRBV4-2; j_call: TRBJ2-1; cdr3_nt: TGTGCCAGCAGCCAGACAGGGGCTATCGACAATGAGCAGTTCTTC; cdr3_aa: CASSQTGAIDNEQFF
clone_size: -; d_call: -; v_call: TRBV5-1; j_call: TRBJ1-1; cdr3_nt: TGCGCCAGCAGCTTGGCCCTGTTAGACACTGAAGCTTTCTTT; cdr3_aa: CASSLALLDTEAFF
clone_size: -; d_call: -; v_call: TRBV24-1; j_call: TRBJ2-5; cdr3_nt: TGTGCCACCAGCAACAGTTTTCAAGAGACCCAGTACTTC; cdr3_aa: CATSNSFQETQYF
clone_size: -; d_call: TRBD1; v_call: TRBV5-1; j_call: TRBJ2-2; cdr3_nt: TGCGCCAGCAGCTTGGCCAGGGGGATCGGGGAGCTGTTTTTT; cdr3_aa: CASSLARGIGELFF
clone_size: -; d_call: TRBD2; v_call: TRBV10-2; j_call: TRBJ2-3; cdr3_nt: TGCGCCAGCAGTGAAGCCCAGCGGGGGCGGGATACGCAGTATTTT; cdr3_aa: CASSEAQRGRDTQYF
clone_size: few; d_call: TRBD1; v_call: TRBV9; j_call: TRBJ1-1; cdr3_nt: TGTGCCAGCAGCCTAAGGACAGGGGGAACTGAAGCTTTCTTT; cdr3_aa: CASSLRTGGTEAFF
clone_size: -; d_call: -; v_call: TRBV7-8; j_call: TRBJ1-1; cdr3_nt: TGTGCCAGCAGCCAACTATCGGGGGGGGCCGGGCTTTTTCGGAACACTGAAGCTTTCTTT; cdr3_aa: CASSQLSGGAGLFRNTEAFF
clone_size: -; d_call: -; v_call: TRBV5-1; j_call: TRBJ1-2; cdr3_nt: TGCGCCAGCAGCCCCGGACATGGGAACTATGGCTACACCTTC; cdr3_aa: CASSPGHGNYGYTF
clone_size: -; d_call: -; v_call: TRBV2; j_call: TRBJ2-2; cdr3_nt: TGTGCCAGCAGCGGGGGGGACAGGGCCACCGGGGAGCTGTTTTTT; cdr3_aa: CASSGGDRATGELFF
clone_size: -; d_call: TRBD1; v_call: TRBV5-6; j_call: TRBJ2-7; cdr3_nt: TGTGCCAGCAGCCGAGCTCACAGGGGGAACTACGAGCAGTACTTC; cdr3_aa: CASSRAHRGNYEQYF
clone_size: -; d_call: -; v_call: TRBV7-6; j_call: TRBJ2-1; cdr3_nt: TGTGCCAGCAGCCTATACAGGGATGGACTGGGTGAGCAGTTCTTC; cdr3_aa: CASSLYRDGLGEQFF
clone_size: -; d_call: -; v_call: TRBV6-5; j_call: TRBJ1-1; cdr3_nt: TGTGCCAGCAGTCTGAGACAGTTTGGGGGGGGTGAAGCTTTCTTT; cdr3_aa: CASSLRQFGGGEAFF
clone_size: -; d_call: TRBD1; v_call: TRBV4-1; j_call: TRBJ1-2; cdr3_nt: TGCGCCAGCAGCCACTCCTTCCACGTCCGGGACAGGTTATCGGTAGGTGGCTACACCTTC; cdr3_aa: CASSHSFHVRDRLSVGGYTF
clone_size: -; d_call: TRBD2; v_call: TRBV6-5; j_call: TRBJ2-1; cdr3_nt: TGTGCCAGCAGTTACTCCCGACTAGCGGGGGAGGGTGAGCAGTTCTTC; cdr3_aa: CASSYSRLAGEGEQFF
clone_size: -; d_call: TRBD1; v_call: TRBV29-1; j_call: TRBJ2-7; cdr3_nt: TGCAGCGTCAGCCAGAGACAGGGGACGGGTGAGCAGTACTTC; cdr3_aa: CSVSQRQGTGEQYF
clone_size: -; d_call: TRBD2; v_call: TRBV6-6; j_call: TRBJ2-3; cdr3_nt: TGTGCCTCCCGGCGGGGGGTAAGCACAGATACGCAGTATTTT; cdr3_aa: CASRRGVSTDTQYF
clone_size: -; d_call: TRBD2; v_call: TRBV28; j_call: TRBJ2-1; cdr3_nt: TGTGCCAGCAGCGCGGGGGACCCTCGGAATGAGCAGTTCTTC; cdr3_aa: CASSAGDPRNEQFF